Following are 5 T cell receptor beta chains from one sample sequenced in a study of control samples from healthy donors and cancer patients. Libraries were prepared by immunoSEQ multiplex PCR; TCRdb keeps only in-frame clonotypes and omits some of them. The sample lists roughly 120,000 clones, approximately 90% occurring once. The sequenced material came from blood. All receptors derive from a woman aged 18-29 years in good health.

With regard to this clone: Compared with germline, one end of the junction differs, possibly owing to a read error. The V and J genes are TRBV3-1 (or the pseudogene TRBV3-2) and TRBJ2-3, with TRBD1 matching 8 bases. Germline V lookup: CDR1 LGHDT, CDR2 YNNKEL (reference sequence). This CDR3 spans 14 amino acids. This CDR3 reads CASSSRQGLDRQYF. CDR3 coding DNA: TGTGCCAGCAGCTCCAGACAGGGGTTAGATAGGCAGTATTTT.

The CDR3 is CASSPTGRVPSNTEAFF. CDR3 bases: TGTGCCAGCAGCCCTACAGGTCGAGTACCCTCGAACACTGAAGCTTTCTTT. The rearrangement links TRBV6-2 or TRBV6-3 to TRBJ1-1; tentatively, D is TRBD1 (5 bases). V was cut by 6 bases and J by 1 base, with 21 bases left in between. The CDR3 has 17 residues. Germline CDR1 and CDR2: MNHEY and SVGEGT.

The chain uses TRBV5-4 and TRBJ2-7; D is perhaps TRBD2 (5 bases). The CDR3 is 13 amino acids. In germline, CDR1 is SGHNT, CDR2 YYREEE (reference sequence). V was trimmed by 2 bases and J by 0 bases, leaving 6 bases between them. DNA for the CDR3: TGTGCCAGCAGCTTCCGGGACTCCTACGAGCAGTACTTC. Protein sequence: CASSFRDSYEQYF.

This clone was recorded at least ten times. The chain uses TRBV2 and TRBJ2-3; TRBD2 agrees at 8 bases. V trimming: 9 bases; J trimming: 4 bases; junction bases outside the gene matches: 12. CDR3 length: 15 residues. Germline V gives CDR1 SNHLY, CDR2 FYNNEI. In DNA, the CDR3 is TGTGCCAGAACAAAATCCGGGACTAGATCAGATACGCAGTATTTT. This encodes CARTKSGTRSDTQYF. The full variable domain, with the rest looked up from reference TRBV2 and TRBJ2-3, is EPEVTQTPSHQVTQMGQEVILRCVPISNHLYFYWYRQILGQKVEFLVSFYNNEISEKSEIFDDQFSVERPDGSNFTLKIRSTKLEDSAMYFCARTKSGTRSDTQYFGPGTRLTVL.

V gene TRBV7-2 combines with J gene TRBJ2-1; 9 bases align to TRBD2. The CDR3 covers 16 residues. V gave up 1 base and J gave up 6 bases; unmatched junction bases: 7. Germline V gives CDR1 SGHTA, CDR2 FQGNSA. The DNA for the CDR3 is TGTGCCAGCAGCTTAGGAGGGACTAGCCTCACCAATGAGCAGTTCTTC. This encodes CASSLGGTSLTNEQFF.